A single sample gave rise to the 32 T cell receptor beta chains below, sequenced in a study of T cell repertoires in cytomegalovirus infection. One entry per CDR3 protein results from TCRdb running MiXCR on the reads. Of approximately 470,000 distinct CDR3 sequences listed, under 45% were seen once; the top ten hold approximately 40%. Their cognate antigens are unknown. The sequencing used cultured PBMCs, collected from culture after CMV antigen stimulation. Source of these receptors: a human donor in good health (CMV status not recorded). Some clones in this sample may be carry-over from other donors' samples.

This clonotype came up a few times. V gene TRBV7-9 combines with J gene TRBJ1-1; D unclear. This CDR3 contains 13 residues. Germline lookup yields CDR1 SEHNR and CDR2 FQNEAQ (reference sequence). The germline V and J ends were trimmed by 3 bases and 2 bases, with 7 bases remaining between them. The CDR3 reads CASSFRSNTEAFF. In nucleotides, the CDR3 is TGTGCCAGCAGCTTCCGCAGCAACACTGAAGCTTTCTTT.

In its sample, this clonotype was seen many times. This chain links TRBV7-2 with TRBJ1-5, with 9 positions matching TRBD1. The CDR3 consists of 15 residues. V trimming: 0 bases; J trimming: 8 bases; junction bases outside the gene matches: 5. CDR1 SGHTA and CDR2 FQGNSA come from the germline V gene. In nucleotides, the CDR3 is TGTGCCAGCAGCTTAGCTCCGGGACAGGGAGAGCCCCAGCATTTT. Translation gives CASSLAPGQGEPQHF.

This chain links TRBV6-2 or TRBV6-3 with TRBJ2-3, with TRBD2 matching over 7 bases. Trimming at V came to 5 bases and at J to 13 bases, leaving 18 bases not matched to a gene. Per germline, CDR1 MNHEY and CDR2 SVGEGT. This CDR3 region has 15 residues. This CDR3 is CASSPRTRALYVEYF. In DNA form, the CDR3 reads TGTGCCAGCAGTCCCCGGACTAGAGCCTTATACGTGGAGTATTTT.

The chain carries TRBV6-8 and TRBJ2-6; weak D call: TRBD1 (6 bases). The germline V gene has CDR1 MNHGY and CDR2 SAAAGT. V was trimmed by 5 bases and J by 2 bases, leaving 10 bases between them. The CDR3 has 15 residues. CDR3 in amino acids: CASSIEGAGANVLTF. In DNA, the CDR3 is TGTGCCAGCAGTATCGAGGGGGCTGGGGCCAACGTCCTGACTTTC.

The table lists this clonotype with a few counts. The chain combines TRBV11-2 with TRBJ1-1; a possible D gene is TRBD1 (5 bases). Per the germline V gene, CDR1 is SGHAT and CDR2 is FQNNGV. The CDR3 is made up of 14 amino acids. The ends were cut back, 8 bases at V and 0 bases at J, with 13 bases in the middle. Written as DNA, the CDR3 is TGTGCCAGCGGGGGGTATCAGATGAACACTGAAGCTTTCTTT. Encoded protein: CASGGYQMNTEAFF.

This chain uses TRBV6-8 with TRBJ1-4, with a tentative D call TRBD1 (5 bases). The CDR3 extends over 12 amino acids. With 4 bases removed from V and 6 bases from J, the gap between germline ends came to 6 bases. In germline, CDR1 is MNHGY, CDR2 SAAAGT. Written as DNA, the CDR3 is TGTGCCAGCAGTTCCAGGGATGAAAAACTGTTTTTT. This gives the protein CASSSRDEKLFF.

J is TRBJ1-5 and V is TRBV12-5; D possibly corresponds to TRBD1 (5 bases). This CDR3 is built from 17 residues. Deletions cut 9 bases from V and 1 base from J, with 22 bases between. Germline V gene lookup returns CDR1 LGHNT and CDR2 FRNRAP. CDR3 in amino acids: CARTPGLTGLSNQPQHF. The CDR3 nucleotides are TGTGCTAGAACCCCGGGACTCACGGGGCTCAGCAATCAGCCCCAGCATTTT.

The chain combines TRBV7-9 with TRBJ1-1; 9 nucleotides agree with TRBD1. V lost 6 bases to trimming and J lost 5 bases; unmatched junction nucleotides: 7. Germline-derived CDR1 and CDR2 are SEHNR and FQNEAQ (reference sequence). CDR3 length: 14 amino acids. The CDR3 is CASSDAGTGTEAFF. CDR3 DNA: TGTGCCAGCAGTGACGCCGGGACAGGGACTGAAGCTTTCTTT.

Only one count was recorded for this clonotype. The chain carries TRBV2 and TRBJ1-1; D is unclear. Germline V gives CDR1 SNHLY, CDR2 FYNNEI. V lost 3 bases, J lost 6 bases, and 8 bases lay in between. This CDR3 comprises 12 residues. The CDR3 DNA follows: TGTGCCAGCAGTGACCCGCGCCCTGAAGCTTTCTTT. Its protein product is CASSDPRPEAFF.

V is TRBV4-1 and J is TRBJ1-5; D is unclear. The germline gives CDR1 MGHRA, CDR2 YSYEKL. This CDR3 comprises 13 residues. V was pared by 4 bases and J by 7 bases, with 11 bases between. CDR3: CASSLQREQPQHF. CDR3 DNA sequence: TGCGCCAGCAGCCTACAGAGGGAACAGCCCCAGCATTTT.

The chain has TRBV7-9 and TRBJ2-5; TRBD2 matches 7 bases. J was trimmed by 10 bases and V by 4 bases; bases with no gene match: 6. Germline V gives CDR1 SEHNR, CDR2 FQNEAQ (reference sequence). This CDR3 is built from 12 residues. This CDR3 reads CASSWEGEDQYF. CDR3 sequence (DNA): TGTGCCAGCAGCTGGGAGGGTGAGGACCAGTACTTC. Variable domain in full (rest from reference TRBV7-9 and TRBJ2-5): DTGVSQNPRHKITKRGQNVTFRCDPISEHNRLYWYRQTLGQGPEFLTYFQNEAQLEKSRLLSDRFSAERPKGSFSTLEIQRTEQGDSAMYLCASSWEGEDQYFGPGTRLLVL.

This clonotype has more than one count but fewer than ten. The chain recombines TRBV4-2 with TRBJ1-2, with no clear D. CDR1 LGHNA and CDR2 YNFKEQ come from the germline V gene. This CDR3 is built from 14 residues. The V gene lost 0 bases and the J gene lost 8 bases, with 13 bases spanning the gap. CDR3 DNA sequence: TGTGCCAGCAGCCAAGATTTCCGGGCGGGCGGCTACACCTTC. Translated: CASSQDFRAGGYTF.

This clonotype was observed many times. CDR3 bases: TGTGCCAGCAGCTTGTGGGGGCGCGGGGCCAACGTCCTGACTTTC. It is translated as CASSLWGRGANVLTF. The chain couples TRBV7-2 to TRBJ2-6; a possible D gene is TRBD1 (6 bases). The germline V gene encodes CDR1 SGHTA and CDR2 FQGNSA. The length of the CDR3 is 15 residues. Trimming stripped 3 bases from V and 4 bases from J, with 10 bases between.

V is TRBV2 and J is TRBJ1-6, with D tentatively TRBD1 (5 bases). The germline V gene has CDR1 SNHLY and CDR2 FYNNEI. V gave up 6 bases and J gave up 6 bases, with 12 bases separating them. This CDR3 has 14 residues. CDR3 amino acids: CASSDTGGNSPLHF. CDR3 coding DNA: TGTGCCAGCAGCGACACGGGGGGTAATTCACCCCTCCACTTT.

The chain combines TRBV6-2 or TRBV6-3 with TRBJ2-3; D call uncertain. The CDR3 consists of 14 residues. V dropped 7 bases and J dropped 6 bases, with 17 bases sitting between them. From germline, CDR1 is MNHEY and CDR2 SVGEGT. CDR3 DNA: TGTGCCAGCACCGACGGAGCGTTTATTGATACGCAGTATTTT. It yields the protein CASTDGAFIDTQYF.

V usage is TRBV20-1 and J usage is TRBJ2-1; D is unresolved. The CDR3 covers 15 residues. V lost 5 bases and J lost 0, with 14 bases in between. CDR1 is DFQATT, CDR2 SNEGSKA, per germline (reference sequence). Here the CDR3 reads CSARVGSSSYNEQFF. DNA for the CDR3: TGCAGTGCTCGTGTTGGGTCTAGCTCCTACAATGAGCAGTTCTTC.

This chain joins TRBV7-9 and TRBJ2-3; D is ambiguous. Trimming removed 5 bases at V and 5 bases at J, with 14 bases between. In germline, CDR1 is SEHNR, CDR2 FQNEAQ (reference sequence). The CDR3 has 14 amino acids. CDR3 sequence reads: CASSPTYPGDTQYF. In DNA form, the CDR3 reads TGTGCCAGCAGCCCCACATACCCTGGAGATACGCAGTATTTT.

The V call is TRBV7-2, the J call TRBJ1-3, with TRBD1 as a possible D gene (5 bases). The germline V gene has CDR1 SGHTA and CDR2 FQGNSA. This CDR3 has 14 amino acids. V was clipped by 1 base and J by 4 bases, with 8 bases between them. CDR3 DNA sequence: TGTGCCAGCAGCTTAGGGGGGAACGGAAACACCATATATTTT. Translated: CASSLGGNGNTIYF.

The genes are TRBV7-2 and TRBJ1-2; unclear D gene. The CDR3 extends over 13 amino acids. The ends were cut back, 0 bases at V and 8 bases at J, with 10 bases in the middle. Germline CDR1 SGHTA, CDR2 FQGNSA. DNA for the CDR3: TGTGCCAGCAGCTTAGCTCCCGTCGGAGGCTACACCTTC. Translating it yields CASSLAPVGGYTF.

The sample holds a few counts of this clonotype. J is TRBJ1-5 and V is TRBV12-3 or TRBV12-4, with no clear D. The CDR3 loop spans 14 amino acids. Between the trimmed V and J ends, which lost 2 bases and 0 bases, there was a span of 5 bases. The CDR3 loop is CASSLSHSNQPQHF. The CDR3 nucleotides read TGTGCCAGCAGTTTATCCCATAGCAATCAGCCCCAGCATTTT.

The sample holds a few counts of this clonotype. V usage is TRBV12-3 or TRBV12-4 and J usage is TRBJ2-3; 13 nucleotides match TRBD2. The trim removed 0 bases at V and 4 bases at J, leaving 19 bases unmatched. The CDR3 contains 22 residues. CDR3 nucleotides: TGTGCCAGCAGTTTAGCGCTTTCCCCTAGACTAGCGGGAGGATCGGGCTCAGATACGCAGTATTTT. This translates into CASSLALSPRLAGGSGSDTQYF.

This clonotype was seen only a few times. The CDR3 here is CASSLGTGGRYEQYF. CDR3 coding DNA: TGTGCCAGCAGTCTCGGGACAGGAGGCAGGTACGAGCAGTACTTC. This chain joins TRBV28 and TRBJ2-7; 8 bases map to TRBD1. The length of the CDR3 is 15 residues. The germline V gene has CDR1 MDHEN and CDR2 SYDVKM. Trimming took 5 bases from V and 4 from J; bases not matched to a gene: 10.

CDR3 nucleotide sequence: TGTGCCAGCAGCTTAGCGGCCGGAGCGGTCCAAGAGACCCAGTACTTC. Encoded protein: CASSLAAGAVQETQYF. The chain couples TRBV11-2 to TRBJ2-5; a weak D match, TRBD2 (5 bases). The V and J ends lost 1 base and 1 base respectively, with 13 bases between them. The CDR3 is made up of 16 amino acids. Germline V gene data show CDR1 as SGHAT and CDR2 as FQNNGV. The full variable domain, rest sourced from reference TRBV11-2 and TRBJ2-5, is EAGVAQSPRYKIIEKRQSVAFWCNPISGHATLYWYQQILGQGPKLLIQFQNNGVVDDSQLPKDRFSAERLKGVDSTLKIQPAKLEDSAVYLCASSLAAGAVQETQYFGPGTRLLVL.

This clonotype came up many times. The chain uses TRBV12-3 or TRBV12-4 and TRBJ2-2; 8 nucleotides line up with TRBD1. The CDR3 is made up of 20 amino acids. The V and J ends lost 2 bases and 2 bases, in that order; junction bases with no gene match: 16. CDR3 coding DNA: TGTGCCAGCAGTTTAAGTGACAGGGGACCCGCAGACCCTAACACCGGGGAGCTGTTTTTT. The encoded protein is CASSLSDRGPADPNTGELFF.

This rearrangement joins TRBV7-2 to TRBJ2-2; D gene ambiguous. V was cut by 0 bases and J by 1 base, with 6 bases left in between. The CDR3 spans 15 residues. Germline V gene sequence: CDR1 SGHTA, CDR2 FQGNSA. In nucleotides, the CDR3 is TGTGCCAGCAGCTTAGCGCTGGTGAACACCGGGGAGCTGTTTTTT. Protein product: CASSLALVNTGELFF.

The V gene is TRBV7-2, the J gene TRBJ1-2; TRBD1 agrees at 9 bases. The CDR3 length is 17 residues. Germline V gives CDR1 SGHTA, CDR2 FQGNSA. V trimming: 1 base; J trimming: 4 bases; junction bases outside the gene matches: 10. CDR3 sequence (DNA): TGTGCCAGCAGCTTAGTGGGGGGACAGGGAATAAGCTATGGCTACACCTTC. Its translation: CASSLVGGQGISYGYTF.

The rearrangement links TRBV20-1 to TRBJ2-3, with a tentative D call TRBD2 (6 bases). V lost 6 bases to trimming and J lost 0 bases, with 16 bases between them. This CDR3 spans 15 amino acids. From germline, CDR1 is DFQATT and CDR2 SNEGSKA (reference sequence). The chain's CDR3 is CSATPDYLSTDTQYF. The CDR3 nucleotides read TGCAGTGCCACACCGGACTACCTTAGCACAGATACGCAGTATTTT.

This chain joins TRBV7-2 and TRBJ2-7; TRBD2 aligns across 7 bases. This CDR3 has 15 amino acids. With V trimmed by 2 bases and J by 1 base, 5 bases remained unmatched. Germline values: CDR1 SGHTA, CDR2 FQGNSA. The CDR3 DNA is TGTGCCAGCAGCTTATACGTAGCGGGTTCCTACGAGCAGTACTTC. This gives the protein CASSLYVAGSYEQYF.

The chain recombines TRBV6-6 with TRBJ2-5, with 8 bases aligning to TRBD2. The CDR3 totals 16 residues. V gave up 7 bases and J gave up 4 bases; unmatched junction bases: 14. The germline V gene encodes CDR1 MNHNY and CDR2 SVGAGI (reference sequence). The CDR3 reads CASTLGAGGPPETQYF. In nucleotides, the CDR3 is TGTGCCAGCACCTTGGGTGCGGGGGGCCCCCCAGAGACCCAGTACTTC.

V is TRBV19 and J is TRBJ2-7; D is undetermined. V dropped 3 bases and J dropped 3 bases, with 9 bases sitting between them. The CDR3 loop spans 13 amino acids. Germline V gives CDR1 LNHDA, CDR2 SQIVND (reference sequence). The CDR3 region has the DNA TGTGCCAGTAGTATTGGTTGGGACTACGAGCAGTACTTC. Translation: CASSIGWDYEQYF. Filled out from reference TRBV19 and TRBJ2-7, the complete variable domain reads DGGITQSPKYLFRKEGQNVTLSCEQNLNHDAMYWYRQDPGQGLRLIYYSQIVNDFQKGDIAEGYSVSREKKESFPLTVTSAQKNPTAFYLCASSIGWDYEQYFGPGTRLTVT.

V gene TRBV20-1 combines with J gene TRBJ1-4; D is uncertain. The CDR3 is 13 residues long. Trimming left V 1 base short and J 4 bases short, with 7 bases between. The V gene's germline CDR1 is DFQATT and CDR2 SNEGSKA (reference sequence). In DNA, the CDR3 is TGCAGTGCTAGAGCCCAGGTTAATGAAAAACTGTTTTTT. As protein: CSARAQVNEKLFF.

The rearrangement uses TRBV12-3 or TRBV12-4 and TRBJ2-2; TRBD2 aligns across 13 bases. The CDR3 is 16 amino acids. The V and J ends lost 5 bases and 6 bases, in that order; junction bases with no gene match: 6. Here the CDR3 reads CASSQGLAGVAGELFF. In DNA form, the CDR3 reads TGTGCCAGCAGTCAAGGACTAGCGGGAGTCGCCGGGGAGCTGTTTTTT.